What follows are 21 T cell receptor beta chains derived from one specimen sequenced in a study of tumor-infiltrating lymphocytes in primary liver carcinoma. Starting material of roughly 550 ng total RNA yielded TCR beta cDNA via a constant-region primer. Libraries for TCR beta were built through three nested multiplex PCR rounds, which together made up a slightly modified ARM-PCR procedure. TRBV1-TRBV30 forward and Cbeta reverse primers drove the first two roughly 10-cycle rounds. TCRdb passed the multiplex PCR reads through MiXCR, listing each CDR3 protein once. The table lists 250,000 to 400,000 distinct CDR3 sequences, about 62% of them singletons. Blood RNA came from unsorted whole blood; germline DNA was also extracted. Sequencing was done on a sample of peripheral blood. These receptors were taken from a middle-aged man with primary liver carcinoma and hepatitis B virus infection.

This chain links TRBV5-1 with TRBJ2-5; perhaps TRBD1 as D (6 bases). The CDR3 totals 11 residues. The V end lost 6 bases, the J end lost 13 bases, and 16 bases lay between the germline ends. Germline V gives CDR1 SGHRS, CDR2 YFSETQ. This CDR3 reads CASNSPGDRYF. The DNA for the CDR3 is TGCGCCAGCAACTCACCAGGGGACCGGTACTTC.

DNA of the CDR3: TGTGCCAGCAGCCCTCTCAGGGCGCGAGGGGCCGGGGAGCTGTTTTTT. Its translation: CASSPLRARGAGELFF. The chain links TRBV5-6 to TRBJ2-2; perhaps D is TRBD1 or TRBD2 (5 bases each). Trimming took 4 bases from V and 6 from J, leaving 19 bases between them. The CDR3 length is 16 residues. Germline V gives CDR1 SGHDT, CDR2 YYEEEE. Looking up the rest from reference TRBV5-6 and TRBJ2-2 gives the full variable domain: DAGVTQSPTHLIKTRGQQVTLRCSPKSGHDTVSWYQQALGQGPQFIFQYYEEEERQRGNFPDRFSGHQFPNYSSELNVNALLLGDSALYLCASSPLRARGAGELFFGEGSRLTVL.

The sample holds one count of this clonotype. A clone one base away is much larger, so this may be a read error. V gene TRBV12-3 or TRBV12-4 combines with J gene TRBJ1-4; D is undetermined. Trimming removed 3 bases from V and 6 bases from J, with 14 bases in between. This CDR3 spans 15 amino acids. The CDR3 region has the DNA TGTGCCAGCAGTTTCTCGCATCGGAGGGATGAAAAACTGTTTTTT. This encodes CASSFSHRRDEKLFF.

This clonotype was detected only once. This chain uses TRBV6-5 with TRBJ2-1; 8 nucleotides line up with TRBD2. The CDR3 covers 15 residues. Germline loops: CDR1 MNHEY, CDR2 SVGAGI. V shed 8 bases and J 4 bases; nucleotides not matched to a gene: 10. The CDR3, as DNA: TGTGCCAGCCGGGAGAGTAGCGGGGCATACAATGAGCAGTTCTTC. Protein sequence: CASRESSGAYNEQFF.

Comments on this clonotype: This likely comes from a read error, as the CDR3 has no conserved phenylalanine or tryptophan at its end. The rearrangement uses TRBV29-1 and TRBJ2-5, with D possibly matching TRBD1 (6 bases). The ends were cut back, 4 bases at V and 6 bases at J, with 21 bases in the middle. The CDR3 spans 15 residues. CDR1 is SQVTM, CDR2 ANQGSEA, per germline. Written as DNA, the CDR3 is TGCAGCGTTGGGGGGACAAGACCTCCGAGGAAGACCCAGTACATC. It codes for CSVGGTRPPRKTQYI.

A note on this clonotype: This is likely a read error, given that the CDR3 carries no conserved phenylalanine or tryptophan at its end. The chain uses TRBV7-9 and TRBJ2-3; D call uncertain. The germline V gene has CDR1 SEHNR and CDR2 FQNEAQ (reference sequence). V was clipped by 3 bases and J by 1 base, with 2 bases between them. The CDR3 loop spans 12 amino acids. CDR3 protein: CASSFGTDTQYY. Here the CDR3 DNA reads TGTGCCAGCAGCTTCGGCACAGATACGCAGTATTAT.

Concerning this clonotype itself: This may arise from a read error, as a much more abundant clone is one base away. J is TRBJ2-1 and V is TRBV4-2; D may be TRBD1 (5 bases). The CDR3 runs 14 residues. Germline V gene lookup returns CDR1 LGHNA and CDR2 YNFKEQ. The germline V and J ends were trimmed by 0 bases and 12 bases, with 15 bases remaining between them. The CDR3 DNA sequence: TGTGCCAGCAGCCAAGATAGGGGTAGGGATGGGCAGTTCTTC. Translation: CASSQDRGRDGQFF.

A remark on this clonotype: Since a much larger clone is just one base distant, this may be a read error. The gene calls are TRBV6-5 and TRBJ2-7; D unresolved. This CDR3 is 15 amino acids long. Germline V gene lookup returns CDR1 MNHEY and CDR2 SVGAGI. CDR3 sequence (DNA): TGTGCCAACAGTTACCGCTCCGACCGAAGCTACGAGCAGTACTTC. Protein: CANSYRSDRSYEQYF.

The chain employs TRBV5-5 and TRBJ2-6; 14 nucleotides align to TRBD2. V dropped 5 bases and J dropped 1; count of bases not matched to a gene: 14. Germline-derived CDR1 and CDR2 are SGHKS and YYEKEE (reference sequence). The CDR3 is 21 amino acids. The CDR3 DNA sequence: TGTGCCAGCAGTTGGGGGACAGCCGGGACTAGCGGGAGATCTGGGGCCAACGTCCTGACTTTC. Protein: CASSWGTAGTSGRSGANVLTF.

Details on this clonotype: A much bigger clone sits one base away, suggesting this may be a read error. The chain employs TRBV6-1 and TRBJ2-2; D is perhaps TRBD1 or TRBD2 (6 bases each). Per the germline V gene, CDR1 is MNHNS and CDR2 is SASEGT. This CDR3 spans 15 amino acids. Trimming took 6 bases from V and 10 from J, leaving 21 bases between them. The DNA of the CDR3 is TGTGCCAGCAGAGGTGGGGGGCCTCATCTCGTGGAGCTGTTTTTT. Translated, it gives CASRGGGPHLVELFF.

This clonotype has only a few counts. The chain joins TRBV5-4 to TRBJ2-5; 12 bases fit TRBD1. Looked up from germline, CDR1 is SGHNT and CDR2 is YYREEE (reference sequence). V lost 3 bases and J lost 0; bases outside the gene matches: 3. The CDR3 spans 16 residues. CDR3 coding DNA: TGTGCCAGCAGCTGGGGACAGGGGGCGAACCAAGAGACCCAGTACTTC. It translates to CASSWGQGANQETQYF.

The chain carries TRBV12-3 or TRBV12-4 and TRBJ2-7, with D hard to call. The CDR3 consists of 13 residues. V was shortened by 3 bases and J by 7 bases, with 13 bases between the two germline ends. Written as DNA, the CDR3 is TGTGCCAGCAGTTTCGATGGGCCCGTGGAGCAGTACTTC. This gives the protein CASSFDGPVEQYF.

Points on this clonotype: Its ends do not fully match the called genes, so a read error is possible. The V call is TRBV6-2 or TRBV6-3, the J call TRBJ1-5; D is undetermined. Looked up from germline, CDR1 is MNHEY and CDR2 is SVGEGT. The CDR3 loop spans 13 amino acids. The CDR3: CAGRSGSGQPQHF. Written as DNA, the CDR3 is TGTGCCGGCAGATCAGGTTCGGGACAGCCCCAGCATTTT.

This clonotype has a single count. A junction boundary mismatches the germline segment, possibly from a read error. V is TRBV28 and J is TRBJ1-6; no reliable D call. The CDR3 totals 14 residues. The germline gives CDR1 MDHEN, CDR2 SYDVKM. The CDR3 DNA is TGTGCCGCAATAGAGGACGGGAATAATTCACCCTTCCACTTT. Its translation is CAAIEDGNNSPFHF.

This clonotype was detected only a few times. A single base separates this from a much larger clone, so it may be a read error. The chain recombines TRBV6-6 with TRBJ2-7, with 11 bases lining up with TRBD2. The germline CDR1 and CDR2 sequences are MNHNY and SVGAGI (reference sequence). The length of the CDR3 is 15 residues. This chain's CDR3 is CASSSTSGSSYEQCF. The CDR3 coding sequence is TGTGCCAGCAGCTCAACTAGCGGGAGCTCCTACGAGCAGTGCTTC.

As regards this clonotype: Just one base apart from a much larger clone, this may be a read error. The chain is built from TRBV5-5 and TRBJ1-5; 9 nucleotides align to TRBD1. Per the germline V gene, CDR1 is SGHKS and CDR2 is YYEKEE (reference sequence). This CDR3 region has 17 residues. The V gene end was trimmed by 5 bases and the J gene end by 2 bases; junction bases not matched to a gene: 11. The CDR3 DNA sequence: TGTGCCAGCAGTCCCGGGACAGGGAGCCAAGGCAATCAGCCCCAGCATTTT. Protein product: CASSPGTGSQGNQPQHF.

This chain connects TRBV28 to TRBJ2-7; 8 nucleotides match TRBD1. The V segment lost 4 bases and the J segment 13 bases; nucleotides outside the gene matches: 18. Looked up from germline, CDR1 is MDHEN and CDR2 is SYDVKM. CDR3 size: 15 residues. CDR3 coding DNA: TGTGCCAGCAGTTGGTGGACAGGGCCGGACCACGAGTGCTACTTC. Translation gives CASSWWTGPDHECYF.

V gene TRBV11-1 combines with J gene TRBJ2-3, with 7 bases lining up with TRBD1. CDR3 size: 16 residues. The J segment lost 2 bases and the V segment lost 5 bases, leaving 10 bases of the junction unmatched. Germline values: CDR1 SGHAT, CDR2 FQDESV (reference sequence). The CDR3: CASSKFRGINTDTQYF. The CDR3 nucleotides are TGTGCCAGCAGCAAATTCAGGGGGATCAACACAGATACGCAGTATTTT.

The CDR3 here is CASRLMGQPQYF. CDR3 nucleotides: TGTGCCAGCAGGTTAATGGGTCAGCCCCAGTATTTT. This chain links TRBV11-2 with TRBJ1-5; D unresolved. The J call may be mistaken, given a closer DNA end match to TRBJ2-3. There are 12 residues in the CDR3. From germline, CDR1 is SGHAT and CDR2 FQNNGV.

V gene TRBV19 combines with J gene TRBJ2-3, with a tentative D call TRBD2 (5 bases). Germline V gene sequence: CDR1 LNHDA, CDR2 SQIVND (reference sequence). The length of the CDR3 is 15 residues. Trimming pared 3 bases from V and 2 bases from J, leaving 12 bases between. The CDR3 protein is CASSMGSANTDTQYF. CDR3 DNA sequence: TGTGCCAGTAGTATGGGTAGCGCGAACACAGATACGCAGTATTTT.

The chain is built from TRBV6-6 and TRBJ2-7; D unresolved. Trimming cost V 5 bases and J 2 bases, with 19 bases left between them. Germline V gene data show CDR1 as MNHNY and CDR2 as SVGAGI (reference sequence). The CDR3 runs to 16 residues. The CDR3 sequence: CASSTISVEVAYEQYF. The CDR3 DNA is TGTGCCAGCAGTACTATATCGGTGGAAGTGGCCTACGAGCAGTACTTC.